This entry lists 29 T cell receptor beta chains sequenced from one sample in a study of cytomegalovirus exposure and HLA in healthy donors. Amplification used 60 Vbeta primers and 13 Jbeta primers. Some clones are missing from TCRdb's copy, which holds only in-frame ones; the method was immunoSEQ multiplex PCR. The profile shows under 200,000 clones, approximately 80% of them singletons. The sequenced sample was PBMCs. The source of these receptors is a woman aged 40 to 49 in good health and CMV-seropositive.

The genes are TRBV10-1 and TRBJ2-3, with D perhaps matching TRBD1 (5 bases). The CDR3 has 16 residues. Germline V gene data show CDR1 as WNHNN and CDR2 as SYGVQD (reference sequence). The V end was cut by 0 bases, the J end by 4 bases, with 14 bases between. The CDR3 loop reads CASSESTAGWADTQYF. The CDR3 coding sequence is TGCGCCAGCAGTGAGTCGACAGCAGGGTGGGCAGATACGCAGTATTTT.

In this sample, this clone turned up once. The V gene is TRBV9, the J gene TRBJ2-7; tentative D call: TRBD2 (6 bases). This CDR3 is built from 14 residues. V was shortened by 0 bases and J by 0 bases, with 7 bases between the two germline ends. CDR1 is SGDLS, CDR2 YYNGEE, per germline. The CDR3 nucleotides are TGTGCCAGCAGCGTAGACGGGGGCTCCTACGAGCAGTACTTC. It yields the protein CASSVDGGSYEQYF.

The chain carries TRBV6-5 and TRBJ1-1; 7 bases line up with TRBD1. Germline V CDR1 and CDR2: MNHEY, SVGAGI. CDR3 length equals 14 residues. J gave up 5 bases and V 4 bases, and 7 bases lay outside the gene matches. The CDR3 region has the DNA TGTGCCAGCAGTTTGGGACAGCCCAGGACTGAAGCTTTCTTT. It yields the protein CASSLGQPRTEAFF.

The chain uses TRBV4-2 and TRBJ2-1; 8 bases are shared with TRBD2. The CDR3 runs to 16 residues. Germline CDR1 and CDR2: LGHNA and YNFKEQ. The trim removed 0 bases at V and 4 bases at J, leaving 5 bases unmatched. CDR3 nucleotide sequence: TGTGCCAGCAGCCAAGATATCGCGGGGGGTTACAATGAGCAGTTCTTC. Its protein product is CASSQDIAGGYNEQFF.

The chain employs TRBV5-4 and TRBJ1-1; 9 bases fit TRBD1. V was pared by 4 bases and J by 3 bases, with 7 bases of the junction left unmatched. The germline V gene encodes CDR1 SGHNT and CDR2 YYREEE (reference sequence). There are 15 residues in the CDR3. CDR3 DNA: TGTGCCAGCAGCACTAAACAGGGGGCGGACACTGAAGCTTTCTTT. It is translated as CASSTKQGADTEAFF.

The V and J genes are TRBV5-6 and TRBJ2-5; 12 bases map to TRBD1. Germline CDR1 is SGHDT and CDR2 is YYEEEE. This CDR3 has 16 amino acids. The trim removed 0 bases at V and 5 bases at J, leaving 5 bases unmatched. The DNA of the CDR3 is TGTGCCAGCAGCTTGGCTGGGACAGGGGGCGCGGAGACCCAGTACTTC. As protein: CASSLAGTGGAETQYF. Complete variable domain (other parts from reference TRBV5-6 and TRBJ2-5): DAGVTQSPTHLIKTRGQQVTLRCSPKSGHDTVSWYQQALGQGPQFIFQYYEEEERQRGNFPDRFSGHQFPNYSSELNVNALLLGDSALYLCASSLAGTGGAETQYFGPGTRLLVL.

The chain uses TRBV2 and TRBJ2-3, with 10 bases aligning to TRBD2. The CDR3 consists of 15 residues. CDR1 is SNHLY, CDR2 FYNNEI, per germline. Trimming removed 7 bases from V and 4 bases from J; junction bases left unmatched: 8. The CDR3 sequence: CASNGPSGGADTQYF. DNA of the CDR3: TGTGCCAGCAACGGTCCCAGCGGGGGGGCAGATACGCAGTATTTT. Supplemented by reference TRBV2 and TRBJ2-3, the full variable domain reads EPEVTQTPSHQVTQMGQEVILRCVPISNHLYFYWYRQILGQKVEFLVSFYNNEISEKSEIFDDQFSVERPDGSNFTLKIRSTKLEDSAMYFCASNGPSGGADTQYFGPGTRLTVL.

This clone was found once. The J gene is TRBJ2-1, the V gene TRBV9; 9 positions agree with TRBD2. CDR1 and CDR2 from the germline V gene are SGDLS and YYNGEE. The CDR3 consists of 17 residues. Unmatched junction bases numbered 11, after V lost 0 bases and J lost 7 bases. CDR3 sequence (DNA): TGTGCCAGCAGCGTAGGTCAGGGCGGGGGGGCTGGGAATGAGCAGTTCTTC. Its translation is CASSVGQGGGAGNEQFF.

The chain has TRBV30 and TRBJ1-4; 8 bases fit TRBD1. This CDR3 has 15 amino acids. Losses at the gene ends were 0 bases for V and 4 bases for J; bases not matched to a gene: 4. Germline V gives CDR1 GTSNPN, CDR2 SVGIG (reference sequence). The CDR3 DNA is TGTGCCTGGAGTGTTACGACAGGGGTTAATGAAAAACTGTTTTTT. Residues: CAWSVTTGVNEKLFF.

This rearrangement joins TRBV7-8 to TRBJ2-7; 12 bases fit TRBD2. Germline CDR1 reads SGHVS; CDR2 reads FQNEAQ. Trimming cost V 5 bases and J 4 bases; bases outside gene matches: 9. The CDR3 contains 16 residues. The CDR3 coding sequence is TGTGCCAGCAGCCGCCGACTAGCGGGGGCAACTTACGAGCAGTACTTC. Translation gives CASSRRLAGATYEQYF.

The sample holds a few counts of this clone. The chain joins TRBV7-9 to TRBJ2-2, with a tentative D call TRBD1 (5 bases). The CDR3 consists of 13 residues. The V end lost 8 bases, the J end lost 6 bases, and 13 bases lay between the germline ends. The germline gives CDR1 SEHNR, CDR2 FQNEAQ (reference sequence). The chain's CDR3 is CASGQGGPGELFF. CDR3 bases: TGTGCCAGCGGTCAGGGTGGGCCCGGGGAGCTGTTTTTT.

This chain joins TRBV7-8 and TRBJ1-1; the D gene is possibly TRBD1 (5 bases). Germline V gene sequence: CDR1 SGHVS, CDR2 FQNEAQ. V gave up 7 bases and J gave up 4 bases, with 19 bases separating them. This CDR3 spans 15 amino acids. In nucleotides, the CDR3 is TGTGCCAGCAACCTGGGGGGGGAAGGCGGCACTGAAGCTTTCTTT. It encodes CASNLGGEGGTEAFF. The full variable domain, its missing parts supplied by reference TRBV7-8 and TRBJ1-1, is GAGVSQSPRYKVAKRGQDVALRCDPISGHVSLFWYQQALGQGPEFLTYFQNEAQLDKSGLPSDRFFAERPEGSVSTLKIQRTQQEDSAVYLCASNLGGEGGTEAFFGQGTRLTVV.

The CDR3 coding sequence is TGCGCCAGCAGCCAAGAGGATAGCCTGTACAATGAGCAGTTCTTC. This sequence encodes CASSQEDSLYNEQFF. The chain uses TRBV4-1 and TRBJ2-1; D is uncertain. Germline CDR1 MGHRA, CDR2 YSYEKL. V lost 0 bases, J lost 4 bases, and 10 bases lay in between. The CDR3 spans 15 residues.

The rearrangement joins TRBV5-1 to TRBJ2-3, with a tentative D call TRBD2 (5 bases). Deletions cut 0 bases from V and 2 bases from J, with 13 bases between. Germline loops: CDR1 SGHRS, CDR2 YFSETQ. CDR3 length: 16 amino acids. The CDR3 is CASSLDGGLVTDTQYF. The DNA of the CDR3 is TGCGCCAGCAGCTTGGATGGCGGGCTAGTCACAGATACGCAGTATTTT.

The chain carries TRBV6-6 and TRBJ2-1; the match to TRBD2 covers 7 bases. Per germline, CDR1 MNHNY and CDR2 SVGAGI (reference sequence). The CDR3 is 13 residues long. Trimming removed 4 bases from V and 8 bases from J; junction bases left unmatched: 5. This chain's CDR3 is CASSLTGGDEQFF. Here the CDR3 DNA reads TGTGCCAGCAGTTTAACGGGGGGAGATGAGCAGTTCTTC.

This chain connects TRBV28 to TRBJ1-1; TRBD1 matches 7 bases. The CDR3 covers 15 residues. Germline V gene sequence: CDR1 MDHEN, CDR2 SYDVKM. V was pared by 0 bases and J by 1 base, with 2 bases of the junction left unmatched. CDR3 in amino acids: CASSLWRTGNTEAFF. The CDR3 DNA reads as TGTGCCAGCAGTTTATGGAGGACAGGGAACACTGAAGCTTTCTTT.

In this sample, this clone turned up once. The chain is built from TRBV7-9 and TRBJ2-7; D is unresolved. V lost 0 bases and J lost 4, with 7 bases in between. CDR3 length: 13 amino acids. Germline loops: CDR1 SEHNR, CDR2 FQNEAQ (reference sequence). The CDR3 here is CASSLARYYEQYF. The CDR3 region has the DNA TGTGCCAGCAGCTTAGCGAGGTATTACGAGCAGTACTTC.

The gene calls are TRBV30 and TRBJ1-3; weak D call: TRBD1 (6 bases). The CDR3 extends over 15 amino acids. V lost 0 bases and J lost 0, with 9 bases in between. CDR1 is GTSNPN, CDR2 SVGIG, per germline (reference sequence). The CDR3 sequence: CAWSVGASSGNTIYF. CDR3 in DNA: TGTGCCTGGAGTGTGGGGGCGAGCTCTGGAAACACCATATATTTT. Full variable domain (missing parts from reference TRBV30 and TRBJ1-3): SQTIHQWPATLVQPVGSPLSLECTVEGTSNPNLYWYRQAAGRGLQLLFYSVGIGQISSEVPQNLSASRPQDRQFILSSKKLLLSDSGFYLCAWSVGASSGNTIYFGEGSWLTVV.

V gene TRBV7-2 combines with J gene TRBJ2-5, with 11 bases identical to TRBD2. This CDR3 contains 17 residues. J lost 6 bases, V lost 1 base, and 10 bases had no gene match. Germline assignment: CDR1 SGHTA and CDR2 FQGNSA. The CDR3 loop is CASSLGVAGGIGKTQYF. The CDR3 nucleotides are TGTGCCAGCAGCTTAGGTGTAGCGGGGGGGATCGGAAAGACCCAGTACTTC.

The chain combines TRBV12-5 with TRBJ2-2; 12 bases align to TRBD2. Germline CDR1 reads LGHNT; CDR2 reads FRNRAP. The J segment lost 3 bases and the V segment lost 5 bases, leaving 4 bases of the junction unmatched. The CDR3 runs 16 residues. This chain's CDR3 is CASGLTSGGYTGELFF. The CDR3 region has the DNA TGTGCTAGTGGTCTGACTAGCGGGGGATACACCGGGGAGCTGTTTTTT.

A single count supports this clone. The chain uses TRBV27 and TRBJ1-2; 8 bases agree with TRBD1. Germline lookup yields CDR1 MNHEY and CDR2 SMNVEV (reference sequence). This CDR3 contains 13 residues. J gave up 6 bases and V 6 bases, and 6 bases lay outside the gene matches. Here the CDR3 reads CASRLQGVDGYTF. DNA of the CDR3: TGTGCCAGCAGGCTACAGGGGGTTGATGGCTACACCTTC.

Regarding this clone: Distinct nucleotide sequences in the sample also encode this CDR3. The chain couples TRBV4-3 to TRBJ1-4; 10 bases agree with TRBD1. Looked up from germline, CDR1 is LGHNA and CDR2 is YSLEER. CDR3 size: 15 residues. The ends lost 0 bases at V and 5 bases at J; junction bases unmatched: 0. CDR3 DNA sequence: TGCGCCAGCAGCCAAGAGGGACAGGGGAATGAAAAACTGTTTTTT. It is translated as CASSQEGQGNEKLFF.

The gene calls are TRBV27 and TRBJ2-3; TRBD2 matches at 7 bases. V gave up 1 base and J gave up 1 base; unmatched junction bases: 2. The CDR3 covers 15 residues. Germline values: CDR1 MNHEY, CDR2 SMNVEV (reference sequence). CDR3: CASSLLSGGTDTQYF. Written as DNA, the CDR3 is TGTGCCAGCAGTTTATTGAGCGGGGGCACAGATACGCAGTATTTT.

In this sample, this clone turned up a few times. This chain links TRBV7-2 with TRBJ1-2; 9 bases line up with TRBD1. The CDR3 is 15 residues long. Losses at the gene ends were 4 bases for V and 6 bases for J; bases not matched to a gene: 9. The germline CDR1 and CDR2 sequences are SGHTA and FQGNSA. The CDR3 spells CASSSTGQGINGYTF. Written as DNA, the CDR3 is TGTGCCAGCAGCTCCACGGGACAGGGTATTAATGGCTACACCTTC.

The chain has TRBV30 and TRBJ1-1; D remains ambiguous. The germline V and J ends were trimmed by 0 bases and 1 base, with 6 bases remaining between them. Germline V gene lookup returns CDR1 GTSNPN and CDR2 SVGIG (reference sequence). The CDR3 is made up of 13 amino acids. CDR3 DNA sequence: TGTGCCTGGAGTGTACTCGAGAACACTGAAGCTTTCTTT. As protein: CAWSVLENTEAFF.

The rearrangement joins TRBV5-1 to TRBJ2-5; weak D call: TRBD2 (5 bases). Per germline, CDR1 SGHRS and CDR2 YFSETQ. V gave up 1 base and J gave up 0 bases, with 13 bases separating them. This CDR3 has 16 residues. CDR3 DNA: TGCGCCAGCAGCTTGACAGTTAGCGAGTACCAAGAGACCCAGTACTTC. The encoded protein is CASSLTVSEYQETQYF.

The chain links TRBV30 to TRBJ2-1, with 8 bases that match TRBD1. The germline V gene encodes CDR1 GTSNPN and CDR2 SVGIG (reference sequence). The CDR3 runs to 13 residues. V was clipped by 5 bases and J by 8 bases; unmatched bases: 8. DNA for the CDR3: TGTGCCTGGGACAGGGGCTACTCCGATGAGCAGTTCTTC. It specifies CAWDRGYSDEQFF.

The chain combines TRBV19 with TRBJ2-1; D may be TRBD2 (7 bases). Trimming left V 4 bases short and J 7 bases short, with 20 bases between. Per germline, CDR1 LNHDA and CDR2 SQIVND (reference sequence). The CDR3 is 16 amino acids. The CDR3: CASSRGAASGRNEQFF. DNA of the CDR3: TGTGCCAGTAGTAGGGGGGCGGCTAGCGGTAGAAATGAGCAGTTCTTC.

CDR3 residues: CASSQDVGQGYPYEQYF. DNA for the CDR3: TGCGCCAGCAGCCAAGATGTTGGTCAGGGATATCCCTACGAGCAGTACTTC. This chain uses TRBV4-3 with TRBJ2-7; D possibly corresponds to TRBD1 (5 bases). Germline V lookup: CDR1 LGHNA, CDR2 YSLEER. The CDR3 length is 17 residues. Trimming removed 0 bases at V and 2 bases at J, with 17 bases between.